This T cell receptor (beta chain) was identified in a study of blood T cell repertoires in COVID-19. The CDR3 has 15 amino acids. Germline V gene data show CDR1 as LNHDA and CDR2 as SQIVND (reference sequence). V shed 4 bases and J 7 bases; nucleotides not matched to a gene: 8. Only in-frame clones appear in the TCRdb table, and some are missing; sequencing was by immunoSEQ multiplex PCR. This table holds over 250,000 clones, around 87% found once. This chain connects TRBV19 to TRBJ2-1; 9 bases are shared with TRBD2. The TCR was taken from a woman aged 50 to 60 with acute or convalescent COVID-19. Sequencing used peripheral blood. DNA for the CDR3: TGTGCCAGTAGTACCGGCGGGAGGGGATGGAATGAGCAGTTCTTC. As protein: CASSTGGRGWNEQFF.